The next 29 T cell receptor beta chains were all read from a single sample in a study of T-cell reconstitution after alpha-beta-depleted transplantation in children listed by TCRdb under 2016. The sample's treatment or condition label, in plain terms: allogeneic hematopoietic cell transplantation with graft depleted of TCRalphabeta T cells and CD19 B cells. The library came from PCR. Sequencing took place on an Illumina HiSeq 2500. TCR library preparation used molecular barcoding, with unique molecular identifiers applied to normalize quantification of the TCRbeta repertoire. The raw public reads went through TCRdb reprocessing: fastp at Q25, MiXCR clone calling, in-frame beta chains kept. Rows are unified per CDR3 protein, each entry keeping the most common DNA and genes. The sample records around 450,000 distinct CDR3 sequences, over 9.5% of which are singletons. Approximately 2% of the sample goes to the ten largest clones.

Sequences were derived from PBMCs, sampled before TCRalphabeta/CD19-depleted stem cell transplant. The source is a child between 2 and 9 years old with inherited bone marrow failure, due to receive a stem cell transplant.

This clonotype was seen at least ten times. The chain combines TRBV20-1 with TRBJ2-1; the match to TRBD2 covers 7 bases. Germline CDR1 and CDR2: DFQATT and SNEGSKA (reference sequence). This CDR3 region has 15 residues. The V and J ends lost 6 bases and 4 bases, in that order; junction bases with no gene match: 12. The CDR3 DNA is TGCAGTGCAAGTCCCAGCGGGATTGGGTACAATGAGCAGTTCTTC. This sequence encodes CSASPSGIGYNEQFF.

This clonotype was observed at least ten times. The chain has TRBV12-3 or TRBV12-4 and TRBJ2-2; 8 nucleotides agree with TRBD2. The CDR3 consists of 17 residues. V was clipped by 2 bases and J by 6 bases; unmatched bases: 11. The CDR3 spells CASSLRVPGGFAGELFF. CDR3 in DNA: TGTGCCAGCAGTTTACGAGTTCCGGGAGGGTTCGCCGGGGAGCTGTTTTTT.

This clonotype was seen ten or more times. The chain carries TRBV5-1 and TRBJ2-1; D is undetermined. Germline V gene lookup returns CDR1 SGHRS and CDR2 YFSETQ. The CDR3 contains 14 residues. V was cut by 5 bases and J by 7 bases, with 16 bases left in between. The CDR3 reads CASRTINPLNEQFF. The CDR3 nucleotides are TGCGCCAGCAGGACCATTAATCCCTTAAATGAGCAGTTCTTC. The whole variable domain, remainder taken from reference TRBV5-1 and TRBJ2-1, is KAGVTQTPRYLIKTRGQQVTLSCSPISGHRSVSWYQQTPGQGLQFLFEYFSETQRNKGNFPGRFSGRQFSNSRSEMNVSTLELGDSALYLCASRTINPLNEQFFGPGTRLTVL.

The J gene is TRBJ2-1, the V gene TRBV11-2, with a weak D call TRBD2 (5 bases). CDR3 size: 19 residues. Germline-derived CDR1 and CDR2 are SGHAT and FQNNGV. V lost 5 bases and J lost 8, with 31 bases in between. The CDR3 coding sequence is TGTGCCAGCAGCCCACCTGAGCCCTCACTAGAAATATTATGCGATGAGCAGTTCTTC. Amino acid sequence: CASSPPEPSLEILCDEQFF. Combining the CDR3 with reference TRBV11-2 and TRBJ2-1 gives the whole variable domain EAGVAQSPRYKIIEKRQSVAFWCNPISGHATLYWYQQILGQGPKLLIQFQNNGVVDDSQLPKDRFSAERLKGVDSTLKIQPAKLEDSAVYLCASSPPEPSLEILCDEQFFGPGTRLTVL.

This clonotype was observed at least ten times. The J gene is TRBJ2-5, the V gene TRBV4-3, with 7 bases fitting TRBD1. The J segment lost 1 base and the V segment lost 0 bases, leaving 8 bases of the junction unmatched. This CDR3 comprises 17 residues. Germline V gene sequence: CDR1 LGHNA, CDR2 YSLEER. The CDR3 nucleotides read TGCGCCAGCAGCCAAGACCCCCTGACAGGGTCCCAAGAGACCCAGTACTTC. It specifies CASSQDPLTGSQETQYF.

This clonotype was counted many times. Here the CDR3 reads CASSQVGGFQPQHF. For the CDR3, the DNA is TGTGCCAGCAGCCAAGTAGGAGGGTTTCAGCCCCAGCATTTT. V and J are TRBV4-2 and TRBJ1-5; unclear D gene. Per the germline V gene, CDR1 is LGHNA and CDR2 is YNFKEQ. The CDR3 is made up of 14 amino acids. The V gene lost 1 base and the J gene lost 6 bases, with 10 bases spanning the gap.

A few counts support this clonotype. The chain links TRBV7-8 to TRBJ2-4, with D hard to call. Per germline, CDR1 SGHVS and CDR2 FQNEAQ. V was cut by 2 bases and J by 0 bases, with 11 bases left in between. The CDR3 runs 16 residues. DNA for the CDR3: TGTGCCAGCAGCTTATATCGACGGCTAGCCAAAAACATTCAGTACTTC. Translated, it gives CASSLYRRLAKNIQYF.

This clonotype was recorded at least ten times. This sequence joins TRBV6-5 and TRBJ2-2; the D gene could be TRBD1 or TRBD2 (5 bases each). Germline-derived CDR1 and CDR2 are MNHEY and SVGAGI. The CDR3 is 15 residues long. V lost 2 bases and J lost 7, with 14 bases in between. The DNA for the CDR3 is TGTGCCAGCAGTTACAGAGGGACGGCTAGCGGGGAGCTGTTTTTT. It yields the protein CASSYRGTASGELFF.

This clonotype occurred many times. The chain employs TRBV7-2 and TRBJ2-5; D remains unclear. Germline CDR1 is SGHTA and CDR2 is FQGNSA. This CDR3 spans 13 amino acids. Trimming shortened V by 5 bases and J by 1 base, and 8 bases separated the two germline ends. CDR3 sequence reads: CASSGSSQETQYF. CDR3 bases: TGTGCCAGCAGCGGGTCCTCCCAAGAGACCCAGTACTTC.

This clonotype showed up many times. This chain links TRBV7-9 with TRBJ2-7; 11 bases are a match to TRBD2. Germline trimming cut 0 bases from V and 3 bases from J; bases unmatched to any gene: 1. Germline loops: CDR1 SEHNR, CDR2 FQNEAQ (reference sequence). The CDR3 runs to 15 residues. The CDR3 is CASSLALAGVYEQYF. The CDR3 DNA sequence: TGTGCCAGCAGCTTAGCACTAGCGGGAGTCTACGAGCAGTACTTC. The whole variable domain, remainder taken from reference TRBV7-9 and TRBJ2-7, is DTGVSQNPRHKITKRGQNVTFRCDPISEHNRLYWYRQTLGQGPEFLTYFQNEAQLEKSRLLSDRFSAERPKGSFSTLEIQRTEQGDSAMYLCASSLALAGVYEQYFGPGTRLTVT.

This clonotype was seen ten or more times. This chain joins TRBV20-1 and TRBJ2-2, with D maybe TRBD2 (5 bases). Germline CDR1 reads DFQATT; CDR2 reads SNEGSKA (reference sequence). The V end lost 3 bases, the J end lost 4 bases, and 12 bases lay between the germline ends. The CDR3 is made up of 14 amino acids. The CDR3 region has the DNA TGCAGTGCTAGTCGCGGGCCGGTCACCGGGGAGCTGTTTTTT. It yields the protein CSASRGPVTGELFF.

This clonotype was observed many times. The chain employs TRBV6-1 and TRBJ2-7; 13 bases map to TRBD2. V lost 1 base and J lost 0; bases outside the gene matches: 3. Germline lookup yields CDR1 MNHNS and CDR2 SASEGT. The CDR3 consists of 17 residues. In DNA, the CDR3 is TGTGCCAGCAGTGAAGGACTAGCGGGAGGACTCTCCTACGAGCAGTACTTC. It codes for CASSEGLAGGLSYEQYF.

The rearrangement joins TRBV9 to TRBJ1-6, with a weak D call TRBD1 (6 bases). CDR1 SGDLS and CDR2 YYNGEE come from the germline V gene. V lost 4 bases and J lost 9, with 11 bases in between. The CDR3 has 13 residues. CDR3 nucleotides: TGTGCCAGCAGCCCAGACAGGACTTCACCCCTCCACTTT. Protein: CASSPDRTSPLHF. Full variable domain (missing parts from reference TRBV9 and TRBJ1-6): DSGVTQTPKHLITATGQRVTLRCSPRSGDLSVYWYQQSLDQGLQFLIQYYNGEERAKGNILERFSAQQFPDLHSELNLSSLELGDSALYFCASSPDRTSPLHFGNGTRLTVT.

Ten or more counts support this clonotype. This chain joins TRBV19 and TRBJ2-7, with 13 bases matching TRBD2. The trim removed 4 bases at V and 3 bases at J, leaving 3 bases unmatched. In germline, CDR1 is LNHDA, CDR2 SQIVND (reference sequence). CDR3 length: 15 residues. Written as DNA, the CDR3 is TGTGCCAGTAGTAGACGACTAGCGGGAGGCTACGAGCAGTACTTC. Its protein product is CASSRRLAGGYEQYF.

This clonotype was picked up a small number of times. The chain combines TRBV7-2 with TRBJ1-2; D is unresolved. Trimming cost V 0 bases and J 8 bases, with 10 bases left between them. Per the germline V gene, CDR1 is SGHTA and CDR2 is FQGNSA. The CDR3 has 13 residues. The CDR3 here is CASSLAGGVGYTF. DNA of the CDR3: TGTGCCAGCAGCTTAGCGGGTGGGGTCGGCTACACCTTC.

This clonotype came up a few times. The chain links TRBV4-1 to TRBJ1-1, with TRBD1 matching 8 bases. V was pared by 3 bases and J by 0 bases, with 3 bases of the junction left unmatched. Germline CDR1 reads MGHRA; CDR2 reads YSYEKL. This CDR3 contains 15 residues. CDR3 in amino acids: CASSHPTGVNTEAFF. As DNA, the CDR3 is TGCGCCAGCAGCCACCCGACAGGGGTGAACACTGAAGCTTTCTTT.

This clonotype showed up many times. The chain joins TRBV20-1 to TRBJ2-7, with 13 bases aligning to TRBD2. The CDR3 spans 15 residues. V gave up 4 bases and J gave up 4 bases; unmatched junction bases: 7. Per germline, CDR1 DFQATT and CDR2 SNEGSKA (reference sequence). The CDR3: CSAKRTSGRRYEQYF. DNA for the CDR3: TGCAGTGCTAAGAGGACTAGCGGGAGACGGTACGAGCAGTACTTC.

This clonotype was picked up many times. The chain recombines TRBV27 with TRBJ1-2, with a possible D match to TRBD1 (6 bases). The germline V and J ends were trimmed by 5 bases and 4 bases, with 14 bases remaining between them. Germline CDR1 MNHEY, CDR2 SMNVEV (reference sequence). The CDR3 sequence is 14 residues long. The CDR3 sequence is CASSRFSDSYGYTF. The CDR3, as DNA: TGTGCCAGCAGTAGGTTTTCGGACAGCTATGGCTACACCTTC.

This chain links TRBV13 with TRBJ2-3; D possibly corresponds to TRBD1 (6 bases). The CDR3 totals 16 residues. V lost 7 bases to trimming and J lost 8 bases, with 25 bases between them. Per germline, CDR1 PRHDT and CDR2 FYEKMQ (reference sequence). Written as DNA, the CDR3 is TGTGCCAGCACCCCCCTCGGCCCGCAGGGGCCAGGTACGCAGTATTTT. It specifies CASTPLGPQGPGTQYF.

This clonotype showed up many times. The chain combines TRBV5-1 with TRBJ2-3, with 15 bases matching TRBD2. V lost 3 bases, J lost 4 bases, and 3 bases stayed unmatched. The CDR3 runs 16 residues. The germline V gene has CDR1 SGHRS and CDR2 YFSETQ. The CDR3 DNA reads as TGCGCCAGCAGCTCGGGACTAGCGGGAGGCGCAGATACGCAGTATTTT. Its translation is CASSSGLAGGADTQYF. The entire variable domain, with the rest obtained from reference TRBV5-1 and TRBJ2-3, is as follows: KAGVTQTPRYLIKTRGQQVTLSCSPISGHRSVSWYQQTPGQGLQFLFEYFSETQRNKGNFPGRFSGRQFSNSRSEMNVSTLELGDSALYLCASSSGLAGGADTQYFGPGTRLTVL.

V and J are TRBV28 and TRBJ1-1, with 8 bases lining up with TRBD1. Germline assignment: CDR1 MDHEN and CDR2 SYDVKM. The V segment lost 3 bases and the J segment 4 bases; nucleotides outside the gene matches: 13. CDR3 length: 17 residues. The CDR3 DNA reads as TGTGCCAGCAGTTTGATTAATTTCAGGGGGCGAAGCACTGAAGCTTTCTTT. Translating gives CASSLINFRGRSTEAFF.

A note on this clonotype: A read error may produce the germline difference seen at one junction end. The CDR3 region has the DNA TGCGCCAGCAGTCCGAAGGCCGCCCCTCGGACAGGGTCCTTTTTC. As protein: CASSPKAAPRTGSFF. The chain recombines TRBV23-1 with TRBJ2-7; TRBD1 matches at 8 bases. TRBV23-1 is marked as an open reading frame, function uncertain. The CDR3 sequence is 15 residues long.

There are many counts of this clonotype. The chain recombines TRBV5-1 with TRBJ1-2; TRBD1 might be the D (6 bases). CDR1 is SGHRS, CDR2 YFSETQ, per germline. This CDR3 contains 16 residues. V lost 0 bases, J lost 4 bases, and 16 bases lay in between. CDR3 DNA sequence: TGCGCCAGCAGCTTGGGGGGGGCCGACAGGTCCTATGGCTACACCTTC. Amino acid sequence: CASSLGGADRSYGYTF.

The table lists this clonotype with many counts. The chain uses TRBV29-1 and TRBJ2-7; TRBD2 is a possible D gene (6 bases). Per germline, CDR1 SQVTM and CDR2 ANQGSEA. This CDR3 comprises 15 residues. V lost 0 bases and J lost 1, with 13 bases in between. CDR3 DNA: TGCAGCGTTGAAGATTGGGCGGGAAAGTCCTACGAGCAGTACTTC. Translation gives CSVEDWAGKSYEQYF.

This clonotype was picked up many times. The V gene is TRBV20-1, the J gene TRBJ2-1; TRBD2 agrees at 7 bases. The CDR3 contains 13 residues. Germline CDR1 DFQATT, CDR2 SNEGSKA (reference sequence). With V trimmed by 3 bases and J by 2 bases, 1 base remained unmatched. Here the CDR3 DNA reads TGCAGTGCTAGCGGGAGGCCCTACAATGAGCAGTTCTTC. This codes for CSASGRPYNEQFF.

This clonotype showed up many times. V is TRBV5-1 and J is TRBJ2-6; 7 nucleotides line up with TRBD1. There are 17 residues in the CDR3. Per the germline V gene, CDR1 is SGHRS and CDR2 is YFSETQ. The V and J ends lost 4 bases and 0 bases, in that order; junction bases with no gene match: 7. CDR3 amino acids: CASSGRQGYSGANVLTF. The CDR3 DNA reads TGCGCCAGCAGCGGCCGACAGGGCTACTCTGGGGCCAACGTCCTGACTTTC.

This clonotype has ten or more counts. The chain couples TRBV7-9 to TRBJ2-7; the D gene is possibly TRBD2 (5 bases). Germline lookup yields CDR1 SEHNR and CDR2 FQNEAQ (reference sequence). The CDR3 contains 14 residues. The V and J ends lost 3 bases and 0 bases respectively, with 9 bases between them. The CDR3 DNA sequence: TGTGCCAGCAGCTTCGACGGACTCTCCTACGAGCAGTACTTC. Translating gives CASSFDGLSYEQYF.

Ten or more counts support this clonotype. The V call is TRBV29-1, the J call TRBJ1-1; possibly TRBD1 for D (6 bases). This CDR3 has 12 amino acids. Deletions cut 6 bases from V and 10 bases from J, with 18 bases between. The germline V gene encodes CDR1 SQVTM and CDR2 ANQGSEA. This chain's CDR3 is CSVGDIGFGAFF. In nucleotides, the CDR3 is TGCAGCGTGGGGGACATAGGTTTCGGAGCTTTCTTT.

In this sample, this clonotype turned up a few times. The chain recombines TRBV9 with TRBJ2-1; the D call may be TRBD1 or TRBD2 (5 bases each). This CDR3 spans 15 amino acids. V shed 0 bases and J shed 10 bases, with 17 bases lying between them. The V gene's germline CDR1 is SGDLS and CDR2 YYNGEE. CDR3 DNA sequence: TGTGCCAGCAGCGTAGACGGGGCGCGAATCGGCGAGCAGTTCTTC. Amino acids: CASSVDGARIGEQFF.